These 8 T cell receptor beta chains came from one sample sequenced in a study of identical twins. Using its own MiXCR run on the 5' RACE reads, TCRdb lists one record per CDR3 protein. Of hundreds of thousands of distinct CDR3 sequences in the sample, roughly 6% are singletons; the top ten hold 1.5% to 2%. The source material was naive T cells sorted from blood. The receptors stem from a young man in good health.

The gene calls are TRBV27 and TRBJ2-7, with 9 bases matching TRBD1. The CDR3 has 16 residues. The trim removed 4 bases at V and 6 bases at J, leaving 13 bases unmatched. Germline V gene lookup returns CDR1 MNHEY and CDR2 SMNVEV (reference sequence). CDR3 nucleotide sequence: TGTGCCAGCAGTTCACCATTCCGGGACAGGGAGCCCGAGCAGTACTTC. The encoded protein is CASSSPFRDREPEQYF.

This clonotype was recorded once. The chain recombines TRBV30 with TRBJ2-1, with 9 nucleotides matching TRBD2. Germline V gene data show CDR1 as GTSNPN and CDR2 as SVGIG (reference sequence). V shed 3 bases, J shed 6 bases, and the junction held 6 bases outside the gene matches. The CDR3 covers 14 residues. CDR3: CAWSEGLAFNEQFF. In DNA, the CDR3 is TGTGCCTGGAGCGAAGGACTAGCGTTCAATGAGCAGTTCTTC.

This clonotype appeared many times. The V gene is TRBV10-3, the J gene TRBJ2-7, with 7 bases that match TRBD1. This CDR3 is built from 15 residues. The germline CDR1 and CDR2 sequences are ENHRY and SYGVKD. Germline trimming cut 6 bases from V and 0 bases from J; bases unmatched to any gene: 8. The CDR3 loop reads CAISSGTASSYEQYV. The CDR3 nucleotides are TGTGCCATCAGCTCCGGGACAGCGAGCTCCTACGAGCAGTACGTC.

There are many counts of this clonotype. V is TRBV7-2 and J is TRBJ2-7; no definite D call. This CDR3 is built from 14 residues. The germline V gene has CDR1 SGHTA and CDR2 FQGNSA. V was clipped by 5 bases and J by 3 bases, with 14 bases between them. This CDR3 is CASSLGMTGYEQYF. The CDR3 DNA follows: TGTGCCAGCAGCCTTGGAATGACGGGCTACGAGCAGTACTTC.

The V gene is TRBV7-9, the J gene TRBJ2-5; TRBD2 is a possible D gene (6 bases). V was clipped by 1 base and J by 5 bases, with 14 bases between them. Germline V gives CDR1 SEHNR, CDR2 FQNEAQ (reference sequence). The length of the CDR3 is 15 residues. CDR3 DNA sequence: TGTGCCAGCAGCTTAGTGGGAGCTAGCGAGGAGACCCAGTACTTC. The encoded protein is CASSLVGASEETQYF.

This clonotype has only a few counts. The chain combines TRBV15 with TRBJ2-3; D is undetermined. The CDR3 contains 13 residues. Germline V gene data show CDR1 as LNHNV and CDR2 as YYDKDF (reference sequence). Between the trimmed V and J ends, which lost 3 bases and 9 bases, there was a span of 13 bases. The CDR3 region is CATSRDLDRTQYF. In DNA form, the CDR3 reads TGTGCCACCAGCAGGGATCTGGACCGGACGCAGTATTTT.

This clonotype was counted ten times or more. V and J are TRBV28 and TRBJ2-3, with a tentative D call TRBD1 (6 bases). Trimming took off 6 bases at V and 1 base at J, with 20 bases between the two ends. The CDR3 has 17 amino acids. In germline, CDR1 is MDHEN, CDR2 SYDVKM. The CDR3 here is CASRGQQGLTGTDTQYF. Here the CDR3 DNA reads TGTGCCAGCAGGGGTCAACAGGGCTTAACGGGCACAGATACGCAGTATTTT.

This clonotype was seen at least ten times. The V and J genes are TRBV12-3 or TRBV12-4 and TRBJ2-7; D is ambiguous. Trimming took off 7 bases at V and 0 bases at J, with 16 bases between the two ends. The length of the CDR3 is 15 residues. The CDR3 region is CASTASQGVSYEQYF. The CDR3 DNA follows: TGTGCCAGCACCGCTTCCCAAGGAGTCTCCTACGAGCAGTACTTC.